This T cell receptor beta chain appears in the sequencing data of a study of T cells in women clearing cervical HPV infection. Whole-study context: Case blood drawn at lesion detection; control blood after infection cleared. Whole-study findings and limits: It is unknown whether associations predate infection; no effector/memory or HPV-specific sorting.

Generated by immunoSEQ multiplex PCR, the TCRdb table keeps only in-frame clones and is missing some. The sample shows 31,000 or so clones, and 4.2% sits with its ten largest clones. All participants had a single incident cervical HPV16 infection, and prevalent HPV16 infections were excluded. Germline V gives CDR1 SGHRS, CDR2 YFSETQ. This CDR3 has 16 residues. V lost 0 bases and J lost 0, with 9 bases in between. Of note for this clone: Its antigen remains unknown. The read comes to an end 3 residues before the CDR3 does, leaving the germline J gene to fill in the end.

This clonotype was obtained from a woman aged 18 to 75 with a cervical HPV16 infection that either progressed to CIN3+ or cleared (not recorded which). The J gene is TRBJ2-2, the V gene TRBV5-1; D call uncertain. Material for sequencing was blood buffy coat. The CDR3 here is CASSLGAIANTGELFF. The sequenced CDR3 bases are TGCGCCAGCAGCTTGGGGGCGATCGCGAACACCGGGGAG.